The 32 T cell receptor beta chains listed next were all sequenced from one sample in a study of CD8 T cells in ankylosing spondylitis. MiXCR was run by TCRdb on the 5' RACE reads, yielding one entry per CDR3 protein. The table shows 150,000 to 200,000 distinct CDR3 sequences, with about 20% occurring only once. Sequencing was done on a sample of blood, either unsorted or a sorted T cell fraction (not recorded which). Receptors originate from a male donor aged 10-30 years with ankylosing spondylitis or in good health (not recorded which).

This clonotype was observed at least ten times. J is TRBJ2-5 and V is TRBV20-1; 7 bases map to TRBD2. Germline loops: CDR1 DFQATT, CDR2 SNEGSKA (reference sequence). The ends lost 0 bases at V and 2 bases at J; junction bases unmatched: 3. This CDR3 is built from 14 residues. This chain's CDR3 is CSARDPSGQETQYF. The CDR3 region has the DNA TGCAGTGCTAGAGATCCTAGCGGACAAGAGACCCAGTACTTC.

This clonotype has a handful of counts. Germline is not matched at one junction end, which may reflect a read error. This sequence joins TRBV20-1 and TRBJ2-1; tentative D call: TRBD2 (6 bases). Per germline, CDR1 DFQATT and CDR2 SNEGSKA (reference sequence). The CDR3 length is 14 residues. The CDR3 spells CSARVRTTYNELFF. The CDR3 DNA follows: TGCAGTGCTAGAGTACGGACTACGTACAATGAGCTGTTCTTC.

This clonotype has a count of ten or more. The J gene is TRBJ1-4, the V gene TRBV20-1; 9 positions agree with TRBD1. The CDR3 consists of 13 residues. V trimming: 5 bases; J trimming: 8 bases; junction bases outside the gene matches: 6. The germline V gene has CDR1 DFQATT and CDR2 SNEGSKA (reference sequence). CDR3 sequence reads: CSAQQGAEEKLFF. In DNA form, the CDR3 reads TGCAGTGCTCAACAGGGGGCCGAGGAAAAACTGTTTTTT.

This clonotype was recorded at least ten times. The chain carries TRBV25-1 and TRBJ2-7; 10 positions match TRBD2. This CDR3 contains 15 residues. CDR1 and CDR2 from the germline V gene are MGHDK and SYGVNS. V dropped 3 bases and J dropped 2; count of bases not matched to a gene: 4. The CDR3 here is CASSDASGGAYEQYF. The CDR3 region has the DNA TGTGCCAGCAGTGATGCGAGCGGGGGGGCCTACGAGCAGTACTTC.

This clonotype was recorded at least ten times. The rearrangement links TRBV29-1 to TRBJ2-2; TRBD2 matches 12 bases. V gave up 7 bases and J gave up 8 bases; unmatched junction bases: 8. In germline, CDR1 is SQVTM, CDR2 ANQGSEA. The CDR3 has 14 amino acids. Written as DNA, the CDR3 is TGCAGCGCCCGACTAGCGGGAGAAGGTGGGGAGCTGTTTTTT. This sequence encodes CSARLAGEGGELFF.

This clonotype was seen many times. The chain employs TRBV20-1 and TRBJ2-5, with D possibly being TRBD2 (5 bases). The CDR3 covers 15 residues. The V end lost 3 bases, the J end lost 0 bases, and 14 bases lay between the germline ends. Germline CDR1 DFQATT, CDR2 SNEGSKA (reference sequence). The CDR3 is CSARPPGGYQETQYF. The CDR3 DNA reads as TGCAGTGCTAGGCCCCCCGGCGGGTACCAAGAGACCCAGTACTTC.

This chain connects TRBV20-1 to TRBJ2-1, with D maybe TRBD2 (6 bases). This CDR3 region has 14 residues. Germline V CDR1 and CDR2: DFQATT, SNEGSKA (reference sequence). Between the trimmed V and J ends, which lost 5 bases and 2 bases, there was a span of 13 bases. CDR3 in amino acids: CSAGDSSTYNEQFF. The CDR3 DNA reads TGCAGTGCTGGGGACTCAAGCACCTACAATGAGCAGTTCTTC.

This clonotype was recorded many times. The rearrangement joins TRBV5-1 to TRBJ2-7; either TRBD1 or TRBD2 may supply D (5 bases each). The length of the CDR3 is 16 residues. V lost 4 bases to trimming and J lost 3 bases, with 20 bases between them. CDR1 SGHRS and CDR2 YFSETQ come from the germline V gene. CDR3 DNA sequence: TGCGCCAGCAGCCCAGGGACGATCCTCGACCACTACGAGCAGTACGTC. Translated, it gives CASSPGTILDHYEQYV.

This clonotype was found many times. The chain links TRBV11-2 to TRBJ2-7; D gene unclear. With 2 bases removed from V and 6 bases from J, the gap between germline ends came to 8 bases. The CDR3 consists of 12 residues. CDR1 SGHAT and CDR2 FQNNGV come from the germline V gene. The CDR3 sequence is CASSLLWGEQYF. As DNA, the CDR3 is TGTGCCAGCAGCTTATTGTGGGGCGAGCAGTACTTC.

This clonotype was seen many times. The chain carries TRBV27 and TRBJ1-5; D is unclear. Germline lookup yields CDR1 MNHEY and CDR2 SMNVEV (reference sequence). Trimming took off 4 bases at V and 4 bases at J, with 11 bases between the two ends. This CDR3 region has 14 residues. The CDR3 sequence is CASSSWSVNQPQHF. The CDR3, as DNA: TGTGCCAGCAGTTCATGGTCGGTTAATCAGCCCCAGCATTTT.

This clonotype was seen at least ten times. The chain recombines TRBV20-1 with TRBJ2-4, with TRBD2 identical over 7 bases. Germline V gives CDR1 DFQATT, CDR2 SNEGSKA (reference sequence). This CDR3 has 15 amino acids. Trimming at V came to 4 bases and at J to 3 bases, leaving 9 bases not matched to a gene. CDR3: CSATPASGVKNIQYF. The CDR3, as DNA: TGCAGTGCTACCCCGGCTAGCGGAGTCAAAAACATTCAGTACTTC.

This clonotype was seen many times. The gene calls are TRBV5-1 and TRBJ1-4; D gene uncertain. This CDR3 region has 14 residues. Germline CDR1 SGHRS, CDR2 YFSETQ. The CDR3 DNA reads TGCCCCCCAAACCCGGATGCAACTAATGAAAAACTGTTTTTT. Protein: CPPNPDATNEKLFF. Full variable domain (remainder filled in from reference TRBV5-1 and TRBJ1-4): KAGVTQTPRYLIKTRGQQVTLSCSPISGHRSVSWYQQTPGQGLQFLFEYFSETQRNKGNFPGRFSGRQFSNSRSEMNVSTLELGDSALYLCPPNPDATNEKLFFGSGTQLSVL.

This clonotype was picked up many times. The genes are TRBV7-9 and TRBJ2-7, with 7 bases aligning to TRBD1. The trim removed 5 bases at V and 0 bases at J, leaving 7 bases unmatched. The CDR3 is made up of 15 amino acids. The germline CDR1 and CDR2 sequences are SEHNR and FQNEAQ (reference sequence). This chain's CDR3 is CASSRRTGGSYEQYF. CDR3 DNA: TGTGCCAGCAGCCGGAGGACAGGAGGCTCCTACGAGCAGTACTTC. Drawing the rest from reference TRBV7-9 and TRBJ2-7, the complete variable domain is DTGVSQNPRHKITKRGQNVTFRCDPISEHNRLYWYRQTLGQGPEFLTYFQNEAQLEKSRLLSDRFSAERPKGSFSTLEIQRTEQGDSAMYLCASSRRTGGSYEQYFGPGTRLTVT.

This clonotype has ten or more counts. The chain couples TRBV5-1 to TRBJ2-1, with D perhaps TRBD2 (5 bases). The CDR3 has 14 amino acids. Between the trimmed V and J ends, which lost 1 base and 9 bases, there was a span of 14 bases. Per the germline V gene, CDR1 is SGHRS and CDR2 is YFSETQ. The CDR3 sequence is CASSLSWGEGEQFF. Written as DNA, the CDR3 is TGCGCCAGCAGCTTGAGTTGGGGAGAAGGTGAGCAGTTCTTC.

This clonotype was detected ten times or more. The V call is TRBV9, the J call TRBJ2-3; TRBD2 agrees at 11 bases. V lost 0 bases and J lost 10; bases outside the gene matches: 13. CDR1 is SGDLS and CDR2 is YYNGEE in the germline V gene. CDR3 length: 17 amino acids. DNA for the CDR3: TGTGCCAGCAGCGTAGTGGGGACTAGCGGAGTCACAGGGTCGCAGTATTTT. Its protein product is CASSVVGTSGVTGSQYF.

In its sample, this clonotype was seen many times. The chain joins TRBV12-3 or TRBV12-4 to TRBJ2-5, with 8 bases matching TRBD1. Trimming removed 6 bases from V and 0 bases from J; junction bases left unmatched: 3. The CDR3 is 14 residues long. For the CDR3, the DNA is TGTGCCAGCAGGGGGACAGGTTACCAAGAGACCCAGTACTTC. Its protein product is CASRGTGYQETQYF.

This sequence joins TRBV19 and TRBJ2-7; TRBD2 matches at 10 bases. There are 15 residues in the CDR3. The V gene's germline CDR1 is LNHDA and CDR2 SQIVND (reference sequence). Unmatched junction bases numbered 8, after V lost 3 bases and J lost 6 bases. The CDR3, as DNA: TGTGCCAGTAGTATGTACCTAGCGGGAGACAGCGAGCAGTACTTC. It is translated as CASSMYLAGDSEQYF.

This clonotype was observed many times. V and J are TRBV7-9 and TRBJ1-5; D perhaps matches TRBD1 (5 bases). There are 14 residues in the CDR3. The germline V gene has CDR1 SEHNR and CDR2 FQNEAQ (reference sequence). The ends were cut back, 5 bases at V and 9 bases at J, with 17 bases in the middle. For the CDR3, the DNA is TGTGCCAGCAGCGCACGACTCCGCGGGGGGCCCCAGCATTTT. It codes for CASSARLRGGPQHF.

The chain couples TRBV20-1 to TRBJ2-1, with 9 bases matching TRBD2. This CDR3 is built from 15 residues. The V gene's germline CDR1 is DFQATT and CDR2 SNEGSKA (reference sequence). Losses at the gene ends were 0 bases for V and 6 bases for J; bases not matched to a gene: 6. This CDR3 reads CSARDGGTSINEQFF. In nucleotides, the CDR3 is TGCAGTGCTAGAGATGGAGGGACTAGCATCAATGAGCAGTTCTTC.

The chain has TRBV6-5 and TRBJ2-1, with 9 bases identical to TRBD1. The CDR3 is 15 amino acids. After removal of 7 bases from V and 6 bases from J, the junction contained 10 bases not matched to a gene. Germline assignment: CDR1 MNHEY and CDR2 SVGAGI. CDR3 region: CASTWNRGRFNEQFF. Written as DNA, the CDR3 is TGTGCCAGCACTTGGAACAGGGGGCGGTTCAATGAGCAGTTCTTC.

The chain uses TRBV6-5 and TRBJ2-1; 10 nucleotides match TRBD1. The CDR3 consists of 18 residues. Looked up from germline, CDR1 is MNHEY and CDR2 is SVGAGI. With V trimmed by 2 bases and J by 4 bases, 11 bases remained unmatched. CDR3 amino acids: CASSYALPGTGEYNEQFF. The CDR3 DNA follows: TGTGCCAGCAGTTACGCTCTACCCGGGACAGGGGAATACAATGAGCAGTTCTTC.

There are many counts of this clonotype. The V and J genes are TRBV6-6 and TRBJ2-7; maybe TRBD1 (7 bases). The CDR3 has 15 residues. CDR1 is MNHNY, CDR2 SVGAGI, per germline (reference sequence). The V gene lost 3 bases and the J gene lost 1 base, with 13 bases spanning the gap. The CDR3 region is CASSYSGGRSYEQYV. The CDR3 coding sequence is TGTGCCAGCAGTTATTCAGGGGGGAGATCCTACGAGCAGTACGTC.

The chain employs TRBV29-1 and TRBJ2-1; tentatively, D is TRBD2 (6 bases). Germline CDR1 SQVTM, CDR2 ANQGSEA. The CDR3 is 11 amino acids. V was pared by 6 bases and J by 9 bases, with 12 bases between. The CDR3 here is CSVKWEAEQFF. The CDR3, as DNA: TGCAGCGTGAAATGGGAGGCTGAGCAGTTCTTC.

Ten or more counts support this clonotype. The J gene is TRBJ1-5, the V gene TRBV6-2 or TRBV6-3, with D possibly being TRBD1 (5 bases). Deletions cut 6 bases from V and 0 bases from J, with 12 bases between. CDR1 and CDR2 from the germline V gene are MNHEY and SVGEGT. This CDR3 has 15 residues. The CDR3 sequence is CASSPGGDSNQPQHF. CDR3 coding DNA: TGTGCCAGCAGCCCGGGAGGGGATAGCAATCAGCCCCAGCATTTT.

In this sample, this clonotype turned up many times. For the CDR3, the DNA is TGTGCCAGCAGCCTAAGTTGGTGGACTAGCGGGAGGGCGAACACCGGGGAGCTGTTTTTT. Translation: CASSLSWWTSGRANTGELFF. This rearrangement joins TRBV5-6 to TRBJ2-2; 15 positions match TRBD2. This CDR3 spans 20 amino acids. V trimming: 4 bases; J trimming: 0 bases; junction bases outside the gene matches: 10. Germline CDR1 is SGHDT and CDR2 is YYEEEE.

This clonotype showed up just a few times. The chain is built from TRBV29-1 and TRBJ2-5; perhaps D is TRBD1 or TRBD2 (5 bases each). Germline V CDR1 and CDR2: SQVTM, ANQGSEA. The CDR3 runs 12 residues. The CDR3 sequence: CTVGEWEETQYF. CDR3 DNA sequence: TGCACCGTGGGGGAGTGGGAAGAGACCCAGTACTTC.

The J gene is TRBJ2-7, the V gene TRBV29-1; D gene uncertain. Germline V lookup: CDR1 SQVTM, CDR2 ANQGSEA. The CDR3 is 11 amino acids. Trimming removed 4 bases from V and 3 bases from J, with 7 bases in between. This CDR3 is CSVGDGYEQYV. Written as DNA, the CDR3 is TGCAGCGTTGGAGACGGCTACGAGCAGTACGTC.

The CDR3 loop reads CSVEDPHGSVNEQFF. CDR3 nucleotides: TGCAGCGTTGAAGATCCCCATGGGAGCGTGAATGAGCAGTTCTTC. This sequence joins TRBV29-1 and TRBJ2-1, with D possibly TRBD2 on 5 matching bases. The CDR3 has 15 amino acids. Germline CDR1 and CDR2: SQVTM and ANQGSEA. Trimming cost V 0 bases and J 7 bases, with 16 bases left between them.

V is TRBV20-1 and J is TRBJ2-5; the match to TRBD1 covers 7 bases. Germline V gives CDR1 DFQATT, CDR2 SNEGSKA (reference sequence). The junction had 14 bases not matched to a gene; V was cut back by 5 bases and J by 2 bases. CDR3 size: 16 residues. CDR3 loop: CSADTIPGQIQETQYF. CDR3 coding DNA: TGCAGTGCTGATACCATCCCGGGACAGATACAAGAGACCCAGTACTTC.

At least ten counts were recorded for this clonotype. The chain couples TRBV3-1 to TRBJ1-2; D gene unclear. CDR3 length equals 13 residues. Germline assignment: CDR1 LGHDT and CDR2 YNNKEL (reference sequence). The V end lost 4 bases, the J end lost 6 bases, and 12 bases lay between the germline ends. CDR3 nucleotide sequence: TGTGCCAGCAGCCCAAGAAGCGAGGATGGCTACACCTTC. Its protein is CASSPRSEDGYTF.

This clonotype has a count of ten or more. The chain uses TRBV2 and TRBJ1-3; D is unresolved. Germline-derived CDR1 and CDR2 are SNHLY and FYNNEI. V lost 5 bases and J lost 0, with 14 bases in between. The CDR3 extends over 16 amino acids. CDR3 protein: CASSLKPVASGNTIYF. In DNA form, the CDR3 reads TGTGCCAGCAGTCTCAAACCGGTGGCCTCTGGAAACACCATATATTTT.

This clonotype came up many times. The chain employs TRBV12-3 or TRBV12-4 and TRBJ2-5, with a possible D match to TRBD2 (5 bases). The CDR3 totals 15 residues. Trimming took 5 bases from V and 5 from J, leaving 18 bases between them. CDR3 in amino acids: CASSPGAAPGETQYF. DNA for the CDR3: TGTGCCAGCAGTCCCGGAGCAGCCCCGGGGGAGACCCAGTACTTC.